One and the same sample provided the 29 T cell receptor beta chains below, sequenced in a study of cytomegalovirus exposure and HLA in healthy donors. Sequenced by immunoSEQ multiplex PCR; TCRdb stores in-frame clones only, minus some. The data contain fewer than 200,000 clones, about 96% of them singletons. Sequenced sample: PBMCs. The receptor set was obtained from a woman younger than 35 in good health and CMV-seronegative.

The V and J genes are TRBV6-1 and TRBJ1-1; 11 nucleotides agree with TRBD1. The ends lost 0 bases at V and 7 bases at J; junction bases unmatched: 10. Per the germline V gene, CDR1 is MNHNS and CDR2 is SASEGT. This CDR3 comprises 17 residues. CDR3 in amino acids: CASSEARDRGGPFEAFF. The CDR3 region has the DNA TGTGCCAGCAGTGAAGCTAGGGACAGGGGGGGCCCCTTTGAAGCTTTCTTT.

The chain recombines TRBV6-5 with TRBJ1-2, with 7 bases matching TRBD1. CDR1 MNHEY and CDR2 SVGAGI come from the germline V gene. The junction had 5 bases not matched to a gene; V was cut back by 5 bases and J by 2 bases. CDR3 size: 14 residues. CDR3 in amino acids: CASSPTGQNYGYTF. For the CDR3, the DNA is TGTGCCAGCAGTCCGACAGGGCAGAACTATGGCTACACCTTC.

V gene TRBV7-9 combines with J gene TRBJ2-7; D is uncertain. V was cut by 5 bases and J by 4 bases, with 9 bases left in between. The CDR3 totals 12 residues. Germline-derived CDR1 and CDR2 are SEHNR and FQNEAQ (reference sequence). The CDR3 spells CASSRSGYEQYF. The DNA for the CDR3 is TGTGCCAGCAGCCGGTCGGGTTACGAGCAGTACTTC.

The chain recombines TRBV4-3 with TRBJ1-2, with 8 bases matching TRBD1. Germline V lookup: CDR1 LGHNA, CDR2 YSLEER. CDR3 size: 16 residues. With 1 base clipped from V and 7 bases from J, the junction kept 11 bases outside the gene matches. The CDR3 protein is CASSQGQGQGRGGYTF. The CDR3 DNA follows: TGCGCCAGCAGCCAAGGCCAAGGACAGGGAAGGGGTGGCTACACCTTC.

V is TRBV19 and J is TRBJ2-3, with TRBD2 matching 10 bases. Germline lookup yields CDR1 LNHDA and CDR2 SQIVND (reference sequence). V lost 10 bases to trimming and J lost 4 bases; unmatched junction nucleotides: 14. The CDR3 runs to 16 residues. This CDR3 reads CATTPQRGGISDTQYF. The CDR3 coding sequence is TGTGCCACCACCCCCCAGCGGGGGGGCATCTCAGATACGCAGTATTTT.

This chain links TRBV27 with TRBJ1-2, with D tentatively TRBD1 (5 bases). The germline V and J ends were trimmed by 6 bases and 3 bases, with 11 bases remaining between them. The CDR3 loop spans 13 amino acids. CDR1 is MNHEY, CDR2 SMNVEV, per germline (reference sequence). CDR3 bases: TGTGCCAGCAGGGTTACAGGCGACTATGGCTACACCTTC. Its protein product is CASRVTGDYGYTF.

The J gene is TRBJ1-2, the V gene TRBV29-1, with D unresolved. Germline V gene data show CDR1 as SQVTM and CDR2 as ANQGSEA. The CDR3 length is 12 residues. V lost 4 bases and J lost 6, with 12 bases in between. The CDR3 DNA follows: TGCAGCGTTGGTGGTCAGGCTGATGGCTACACCTTC. It yields the protein CSVGGQADGYTF.

The chain uses TRBV28 and TRBJ2-3; 10 nucleotides line up with TRBD1. J gave up 3 bases and V 4 bases, and 10 bases lay outside the gene matches. Germline loops: CDR1 MDHEN, CDR2 SYDVKM. This CDR3 comprises 17 residues. The CDR3 spells CASSSGTGVPVTDTQYF. CDR3 DNA sequence: TGTGCCAGCAGTTCGGGGACAGGGGTACCCGTGACAGATACGCAGTATTTT.

The chain has TRBV6-5 and TRBJ1-4, with a weak D call TRBD1 (5 bases). Trimming took off 5 bases at V and 0 bases at J, with 7 bases between the two ends. CDR1 and CDR2 (germline): MNHEY, SVGAGI. This CDR3 has 14 residues. The CDR3 protein is CASSDSATNEKLFF. In DNA, the CDR3 is TGTGCCAGCAGTGACAGCGCAACTAATGAAAAACTGTTTTTT.

The chain recombines TRBV6-1 with TRBJ2-3; 8 nucleotides line up with TRBD2. V was clipped by 0 bases and J by 1 base; unmatched bases: 9. CDR3 length: 18 amino acids. Per germline, CDR1 MNHNS and CDR2 SASEGT. The CDR3 DNA is TGTGCCAGCAGTGAAGCAATTAGCGGGGACCCGGGCACAGATACGCAGTATTTT. Translation gives CASSEAISGDPGTDTQYF.

CDR3 nucleotide sequence: TGTGCCAGCAGCTTGCTGTGGGGGGGGGAGACCCAGTACTTC. As protein: CASSLLWGGETQYF. The chain recombines TRBV5-6 with TRBJ2-5; 7 nucleotides align to TRBD2. CDR3 length: 14 amino acids. Unmatched junction bases numbered 5, after V lost 1 base and J lost 5 bases. Germline V gene data show CDR1 as SGHDT and CDR2 as YYEEEE.

V is TRBV18 and J is TRBJ2-3, with D possibly TRBD2 on 7 matching bases. Germline loops: CDR1 KGHSH, CDR2 LQKENI. The CDR3 contains 14 residues. Trimming took 3 bases from V and 5 from J, leaving 12 bases between them. The chain's CDR3 is CASSPRGGLDTQYF. In DNA, the CDR3 is TGTGCCAGCTCACCCAGGGGAGGGCTAGATACGCAGTATTTT.

This clone occurred once. The chain joins TRBV4-3 to TRBJ2-7; D may be TRBD1 (6 bases). The CDR3 is 16 residues long. Germline V gene data show CDR1 as LGHNA and CDR2 as YSLEER. V shed 0 bases and J shed 0 bases, with 12 bases lying between them. The CDR3 DNA sequence: TGCGCCAGCAGCCAAGACTTGACAGGCGTCTCCTACGAGCAGTACTTC. Translation gives CASSQDLTGVSYEQYF.

The chain combines TRBV4-3 with TRBJ2-1, with a tentative D call TRBD2 (5 bases). Trimming stripped 1 base from V and 4 bases from J, with 8 bases between. CDR1 is LGHNA and CDR2 is YSLEER in the germline V gene. The CDR3 sequence is 14 residues long. CDR3 nucleotides: TGCGCCAGCAGCCAAGGAGCGGCGTACAATGAGCAGTTCTTC. This codes for CASSQGAAYNEQFF.

The rearrangement links TRBV6-1 to TRBJ1-5; weak D call: TRBD1 (5 bases). The length of the CDR3 is 15 residues. The V and J ends lost 3 bases and 4 bases respectively, with 13 bases between them. The germline V gene has CDR1 MNHNS and CDR2 SASEGT. CDR3 nucleotide sequence: TGTGCCAGCAGTGAGTGGCAGGGCGGAAATCAGCCCCAGCATTTT. Translation gives CASSEWQGGNQPQHF.

This chain links TRBV19 with TRBJ2-6; D not resolved. CDR3 length equals 14 residues. V lost 5 bases and J 4 bases, leaving 9 bases between the germline ends. Germline V gives CDR1 LNHDA, CDR2 SQIVND (reference sequence). The DNA of the CDR3 is TGTGCCAGTAGTCTTACCGGGGGGGCCAACGTCCTGACTTTC. Protein: CASSLTGGANVLTF.

The genes are TRBV7-3 and TRBJ2-7; 8 bases match TRBD1. The CDR3 runs to 14 residues. Germline loops: CDR1 SGHTA, CDR2 FQGTGA. V lost 5 bases and J lost 3; bases outside the gene matches: 6. CDR3 sequence: CASSATGGDYEQYF. In nucleotides, the CDR3 is TGTGCCAGCAGCGCCACAGGGGGAGACTACGAGCAGTACTTC. The variable domain in full, with the rest retrieved from reference TRBV7-3 and TRBJ2-7, is GAGVSQTPSNKVTEKGKYVELRCDPISGHTALYWYRQSLGQGPEFLIYFQGTGAADDSGLPNDRFFAVRPEGSVSTLKIQRTERGDSAVYLCASSATGGDYEQYFGPGTRLTVT.

V is TRBV27 and J is TRBJ1-5, with unresolved D. The germline CDR1 and CDR2 sequences are MNHEY and SMNVEV (reference sequence). This CDR3 is built from 15 residues. V was cut by 6 bases and J by 1 base, with 13 bases left in between. This CDR3 is CASSFRDGSNQPQHF. The CDR3 coding sequence is TGTGCCAGCAGCTTTCGCGACGGGAGCAATCAGCCCCAGCATTTT.

The V and J genes are TRBV18 and TRBJ1-1; D call uncertain. The CDR3 totals 16 residues. Between the trimmed V and J ends, which lost 2 bases and 1 base, there was a span of 14 bases. In germline, CDR1 is KGHSH, CDR2 LQKENI. The CDR3: CASSPNLQAPNTEAFF. The CDR3 bases are TGTGCCAGCTCACCAAATCTGCAGGCGCCGAACACTGAAGCTTTCTTT.

V and J are TRBV7-9 and TRBJ1-2; D perhaps matches TRBD1 (5 bases). V gave up 5 bases and J gave up 2 bases, with 12 bases separating them. The CDR3 consists of 14 residues. Germline lookup yields CDR1 SEHNR and CDR2 FQNEAQ (reference sequence). The CDR3 sequence: CASSPRAGNYGYTF. CDR3 nucleotides: TGTGCCAGCAGCCCCCGGGCAGGGAACTATGGCTACACCTTC. Complete variable domain (other parts from reference TRBV7-9 and TRBJ1-2): DTGVSQNPRHKITKRGQNVTFRCDPISEHNRLYWYRQTLGQGPEFLTYFQNEAQLEKSRLLSDRFSAERPKGSFSTLEIQRTEQGDSAMYLCASSPRAGNYGYTFGSGTRLTVV.

The rearrangement uses TRBV18 and TRBJ1-2; TRBD1 might be the D (6 bases). The V and J ends lost 1 base and 6 bases respectively, with 9 bases between them. The CDR3 sequence is 13 residues long. Germline values: CDR1 KGHSH, CDR2 LQKENI. The CDR3 is CASSPHPGDGYTF. DNA for the CDR3: TGTGCCAGCTCACCACATCCAGGGGATGGCTACACCTTC.

This clone came up once. The chain has TRBV5-1 and TRBJ1-2; a possible D gene is TRBD1 (5 bases). Trimming stripped 3 bases from V and 7 bases from J, with 25 bases between. Germline CDR1 and CDR2: SGHRS and YFSETQ. CDR3 size: 17 residues. The CDR3 spells CASSSGGTNLGYGGYTF. CDR3 coding DNA: TGCGCCAGCAGCTCCGGCGGGACGAATTTAGGGTATGGTGGCTACACCTTC.

V and J are TRBV2 and TRBJ1-6, with no clear D. The CDR3 runs to 13 residues. Germline V CDR1 and CDR2: SNHLY, FYNNEI. V lost 7 bases to trimming and J lost 7 bases, with 11 bases between them. CDR3 sequence: CASTDYRNSPLHF. In DNA form, the CDR3 reads TGTGCCAGCACCGACTACCGGAATTCACCCCTCCACTTT.

V and J are TRBV5-6 and TRBJ1-5; 11 positions agree with TRBD1. Losses at the gene ends were 4 bases for V and 5 bases for J; bases not matched to a gene: 8. The CDR3 is 16 amino acids. Germline CDR1 SGHDT, CDR2 YYEEEE. CDR3: CASSQGGTGGDQPQHF. CDR3 sequence (DNA): TGTGCCAGCAGCCAGGGTGGGACAGGGGGAGATCAGCCCCAGCATTTT.

V gene TRBV2 combines with J gene TRBJ1-2, with 8 bases fitting TRBD1. CDR1 is SNHLY and CDR2 is FYNNEI in the germline V gene. The CDR3 totals 12 residues. The V and J ends lost 7 bases and 8 bases, in that order; junction bases with no gene match: 6. CDR3 DNA: TGTGCCAGCACCGACAGGGGAGGAGGCTACACCTTC. It is translated as CASTDRGGGYTF.

This clone appeared once. V is TRBV4-1 and J is TRBJ1-2, with TRBD1 identical over 9 bases. V was clipped by 0 bases and J by 7 bases; unmatched bases: 12. Germline V lookup: CDR1 MGHRA, CDR2 YSYEKL. The CDR3 loop spans 17 amino acids. CDR3 region: CASSQESPQQGALGYTF. The CDR3, as DNA: TGCGCCAGCAGCCAAGAATCCCCCCAACAGGGGGCGCTTGGCTACACCTTC.

The chain links TRBV4-1 to TRBJ1-2; D possibly corresponds to TRBD1 (6 bases). Trimming left V 0 bases short and J 4 bases short, with 9 bases between. The germline gives CDR1 MGHRA, CDR2 YSYEKL. This CDR3 has 14 residues. Written as DNA, the CDR3 is TGCGCCAGCAGCCAAGAAGCCAGGGGCTATGGCTACACCTTC. Translation: CASSQEARGYGYTF.

This sequence joins TRBV7-2 and TRBJ1-2; D is uncertain. The V end was cut by 5 bases, the J end by 7 bases, with 17 bases between. The CDR3 has 14 residues. Looked up from germline, CDR1 is SGHTA and CDR2 is FQGNSA. Here the CDR3 DNA reads TGTGCCAGCAGCCCCCGGGAAGTGGCAGTTGGCTACACCTTC. This encodes CASSPREVAVGYTF.

V is TRBV7-9 and J is TRBJ2-5, with D perhaps matching TRBD2 (6 bases). This CDR3 is 13 amino acids long. Looked up from germline, CDR1 is SEHNR and CDR2 is FQNEAQ (reference sequence). The V end lost 7 bases, the J end lost 5 bases, and 14 bases lay between the germline ends. CDR3 residues: CASNRGGLETQYF. CDR3 sequence (DNA): TGTGCCAGCAACCGTGGGGGACTGGAGACCCAGTACTTC.